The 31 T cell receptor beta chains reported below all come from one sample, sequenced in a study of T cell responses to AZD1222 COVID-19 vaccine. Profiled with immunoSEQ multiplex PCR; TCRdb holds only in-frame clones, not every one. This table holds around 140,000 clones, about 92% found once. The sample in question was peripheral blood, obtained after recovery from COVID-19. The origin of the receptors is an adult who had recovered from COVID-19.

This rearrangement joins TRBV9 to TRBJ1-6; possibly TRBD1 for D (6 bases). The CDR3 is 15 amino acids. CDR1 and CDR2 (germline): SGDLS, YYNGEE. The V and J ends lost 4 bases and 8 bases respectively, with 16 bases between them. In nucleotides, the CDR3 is TGTGCCAGCAGCCCCCGGGACATCCCTGATTCACCCCTCCACTTT. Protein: CASSPRDIPDSPLHF.

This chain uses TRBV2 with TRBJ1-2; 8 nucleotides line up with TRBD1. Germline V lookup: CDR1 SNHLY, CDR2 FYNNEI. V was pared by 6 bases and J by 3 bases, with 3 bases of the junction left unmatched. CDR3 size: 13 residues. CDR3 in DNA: TGTGCCAGCAGGCAGGGGGCTGACTATGGCTACACCTTC. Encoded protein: CASRQGADYGYTF.

The CDR3 loop is CASSLQDRTNEKLFF. CDR3 coding DNA: TGCGCCAGCAGCCTTCAGGACAGGACTAATGAAAAACTGTTTTTT. The rearrangement links TRBV5-1 to TRBJ1-4; 7 bases agree with TRBD1. The CDR3 is made up of 15 amino acids. The germline CDR1 and CDR2 sequences are SGHRS and YFSETQ. The junction had 5 bases not matched to a gene; V was cut back by 4 bases and J by 2 bases.

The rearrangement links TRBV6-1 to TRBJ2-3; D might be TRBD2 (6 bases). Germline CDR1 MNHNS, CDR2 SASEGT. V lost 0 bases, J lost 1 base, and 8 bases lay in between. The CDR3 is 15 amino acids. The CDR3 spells CASSEAGGRTDTQYF. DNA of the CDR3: TGTGCCAGCAGTGAAGCCGGGGGACGCACAGATACGCAGTATTTT.

CDR3 nucleotides: TGTGCCAGCAGTGAATCACAGGGGTTCTATGGCTACACCTTC. Amino acids: CASSESQGFYGYTF. V usage is TRBV6-1 and J usage is TRBJ1-2; 7 nucleotides agree with TRBD1. The ends lost 2 bases at V and 4 bases at J; junction bases unmatched: 4. There are 14 residues in the CDR3. From germline, CDR1 is MNHNS and CDR2 SASEGT.

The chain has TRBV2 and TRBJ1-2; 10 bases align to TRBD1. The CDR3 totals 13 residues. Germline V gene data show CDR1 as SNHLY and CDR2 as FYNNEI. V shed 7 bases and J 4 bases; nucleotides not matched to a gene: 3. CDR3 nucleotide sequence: TGTGCCAGCATGGGACAGGGGCCCTATGGCTACACCTTC. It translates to CASMGQGPYGYTF.

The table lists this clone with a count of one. The CDR3 region is CASSLRGQGKANEKLFF. Here the CDR3 DNA reads TGTGCCAGCAGCTTGCGCGGACAGGGGAAGGCTAATGAAAAACTGTTTTTT. This chain connects TRBV5-4 to TRBJ1-4; TRBD1 agrees at 9 bases. V gave up 1 base and J gave up 3 bases; unmatched junction bases: 7. The CDR3 has 17 amino acids. Germline V gene data show CDR1 as SGHNT and CDR2 as YYREEE (reference sequence).

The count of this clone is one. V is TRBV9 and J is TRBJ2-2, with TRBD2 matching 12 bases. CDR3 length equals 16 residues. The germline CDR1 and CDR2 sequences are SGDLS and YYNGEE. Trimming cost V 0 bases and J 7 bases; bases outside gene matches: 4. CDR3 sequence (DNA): TGTGCCAGCAGCGTAGAGACTAGCGGGAGCCTCGGGGAGCTGTTTTTT. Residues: CASSVETSGSLGELFF. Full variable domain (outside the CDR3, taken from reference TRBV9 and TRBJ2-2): DSGVTQTPKHLITATGQRVTLRCSPRSGDLSVYWYQQSLDQGLQFLIQYYNGEERAKGNILERFSAQQFPDLHSELNLSSLELGDSALYFCASSVETSGSLGELFFGEGSRLTVL.

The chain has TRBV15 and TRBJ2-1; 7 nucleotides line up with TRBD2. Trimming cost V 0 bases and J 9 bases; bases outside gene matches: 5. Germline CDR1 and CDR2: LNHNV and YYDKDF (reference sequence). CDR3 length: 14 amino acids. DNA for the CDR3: TGTGCCACCAGCAGAGAGCGGGAGTGGGGTGAGCAGTTCTTC. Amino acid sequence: CATSREREWGEQFF.

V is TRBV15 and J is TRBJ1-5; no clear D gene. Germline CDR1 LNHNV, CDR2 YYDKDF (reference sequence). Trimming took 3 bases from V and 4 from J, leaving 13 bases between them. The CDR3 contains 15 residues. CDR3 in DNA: TGTGCCACCAGCAGGGGGAGGGAGGCAAATCAGCCCCAGCATTTT. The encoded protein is CATSRGREANQPQHF.

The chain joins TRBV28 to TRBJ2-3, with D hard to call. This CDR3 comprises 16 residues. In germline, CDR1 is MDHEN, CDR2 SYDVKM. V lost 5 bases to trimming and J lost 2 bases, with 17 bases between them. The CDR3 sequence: CASSIRLPLSTDTQYF. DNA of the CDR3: TGTGCCAGCAGTATCCGACTCCCTCTATCCACAGATACGCAGTATTTT.

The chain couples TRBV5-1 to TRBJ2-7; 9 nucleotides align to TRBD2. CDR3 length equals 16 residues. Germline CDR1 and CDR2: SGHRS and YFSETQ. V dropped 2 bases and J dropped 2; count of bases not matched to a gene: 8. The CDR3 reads CASSFGSAGGTYEQYF. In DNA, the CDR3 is TGCGCCAGCAGCTTCGGCTCAGCGGGAGGCACCTACGAGCAGTACTTC.

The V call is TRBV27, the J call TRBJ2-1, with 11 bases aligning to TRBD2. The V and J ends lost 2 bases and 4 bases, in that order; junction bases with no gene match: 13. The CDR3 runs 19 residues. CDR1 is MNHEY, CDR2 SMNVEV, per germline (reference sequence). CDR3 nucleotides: TGTGCCAGCAGTTTAGACCACGGGGGTAGCGGGAGGGCGTACAATGAGCAGTTCTTC. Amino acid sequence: CASSLDHGGSGRAYNEQFF.

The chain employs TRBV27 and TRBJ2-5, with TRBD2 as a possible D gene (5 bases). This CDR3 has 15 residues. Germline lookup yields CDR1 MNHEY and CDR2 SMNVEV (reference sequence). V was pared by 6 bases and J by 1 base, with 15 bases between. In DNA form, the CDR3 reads TGTGCCAGCAGGGCCCAAAGGACTCTCCAAGAGACCCAGTACTTC. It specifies CASRAQRTLQETQYF.

CDR3 amino acids: CASSLPGQRFYEQYF. The CDR3 nucleotides are TGTGCCAGCAGCTTGCCGGGACAGCGGTTCTACGAGCAGTACTTC. The V and J genes are TRBV5-4 and TRBJ2-7, with 7 bases lining up with TRBD1. V gave up 1 base and J gave up 3 bases; unmatched junction bases: 7. The CDR3 loop spans 15 amino acids. Germline V gene sequence: CDR1 SGHNT, CDR2 YYREEE (reference sequence).

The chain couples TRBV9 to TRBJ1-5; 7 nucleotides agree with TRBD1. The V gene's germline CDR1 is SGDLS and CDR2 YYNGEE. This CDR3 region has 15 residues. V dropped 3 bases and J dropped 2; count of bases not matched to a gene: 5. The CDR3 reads CASSATGEGNQPQHF. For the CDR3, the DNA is TGTGCCAGCAGCGCCACAGGGGAAGGCAATCAGCCCCAGCATTTT.

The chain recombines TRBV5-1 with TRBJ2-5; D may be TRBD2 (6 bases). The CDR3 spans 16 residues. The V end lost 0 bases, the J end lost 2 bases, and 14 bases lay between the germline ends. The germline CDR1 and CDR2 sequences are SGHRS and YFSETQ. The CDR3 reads CASSLAPGLSQETQYF. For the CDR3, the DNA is TGCGCCAGCAGCTTGGCCCCGGGACTGTCACAAGAGACCCAGTACTTC.

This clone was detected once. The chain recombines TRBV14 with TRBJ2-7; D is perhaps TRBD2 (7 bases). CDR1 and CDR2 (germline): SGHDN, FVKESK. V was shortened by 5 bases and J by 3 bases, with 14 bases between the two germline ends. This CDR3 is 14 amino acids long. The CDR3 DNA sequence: TGTGCCAGCAGCAGGGGGGGAGCGAGCTACGAGCAGTACTTC. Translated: CASSRGGASYEQYF.

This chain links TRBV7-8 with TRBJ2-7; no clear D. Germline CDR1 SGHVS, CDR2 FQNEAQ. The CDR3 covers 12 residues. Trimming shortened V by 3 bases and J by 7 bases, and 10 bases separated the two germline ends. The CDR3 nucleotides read TGTGCCAGCAGCTTGGTCGTTCCTGAGCAGTACTTC. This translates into CASSLVVPEQYF.

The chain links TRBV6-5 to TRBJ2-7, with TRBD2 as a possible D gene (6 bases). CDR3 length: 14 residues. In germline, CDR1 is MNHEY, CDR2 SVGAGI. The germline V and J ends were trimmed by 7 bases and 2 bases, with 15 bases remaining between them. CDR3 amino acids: CASNEEGRAYEQYF. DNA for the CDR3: TGTGCCAGCAACGAGGAGGGGCGCGCCTACGAGCAGTACTTC.

CDR3 residues: CASSQIHGRETQYF. CDR3 nucleotide sequence: TGTGCCAGCAGCCAAATTCATGGACGGGAGACCCAGTACTTC. The chain links TRBV7-9 to TRBJ2-5; D gene unclear. The CDR3 is 14 residues long. CDR1 is SEHNR, CDR2 FQNEAQ, per germline (reference sequence). V dropped 5 bases and J dropped 5 bases, with 15 bases sitting between them. Together with reference TRBV7-9 and TRBJ2-5, the CDR3 gives the full variable domain: DTGVSQNPRHKITKRGQNVTFRCDPISEHNRLYWYRQTLGQGPEFLTYFQNEAQLEKSRLLSDRFSAERPKGSFSTLEIQRTEQGDSAMYLCASSQIHGRETQYFGPGTRLLVL.

CDR3 in amino acids: CASSRPGTRYNEQFF. As DNA, the CDR3 is TGTGCCAGCAGCCGTCCCGGGACACGATACAATGAGCAGTTCTTC. J is TRBJ2-1 and V is TRBV9; tentative D call: TRBD1 (6 bases). With 4 bases removed from V and 4 bases from J, the gap between germline ends came to 15 bases. CDR1 is SGDLS and CDR2 is YYNGEE in the germline V gene. This CDR3 has 15 residues.

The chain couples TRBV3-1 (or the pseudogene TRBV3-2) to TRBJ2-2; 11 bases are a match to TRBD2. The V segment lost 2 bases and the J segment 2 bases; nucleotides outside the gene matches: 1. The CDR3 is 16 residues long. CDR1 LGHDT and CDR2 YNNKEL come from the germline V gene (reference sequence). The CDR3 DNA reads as TGTGCCAGCAGCCAAACTAGCGGGAGAAACACCGGGGAGCTGTTTTTT. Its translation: CASSQTSGRNTGELFF.

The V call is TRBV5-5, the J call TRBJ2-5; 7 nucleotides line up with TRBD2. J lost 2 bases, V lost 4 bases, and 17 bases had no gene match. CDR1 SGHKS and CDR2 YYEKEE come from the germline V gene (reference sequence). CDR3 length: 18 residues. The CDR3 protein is CASSPAVSGLADQETQYF. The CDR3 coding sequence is TGTGCCAGCAGCCCGGCAGTTAGTGGGCTAGCGGATCAAGAGACCCAGTACTTC.

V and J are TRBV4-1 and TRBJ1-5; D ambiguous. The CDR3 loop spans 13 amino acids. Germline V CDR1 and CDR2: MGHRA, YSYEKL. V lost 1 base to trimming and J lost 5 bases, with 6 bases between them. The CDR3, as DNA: TGCGCCAGCAGCCAAGCCGGGGATCAGCCCCAGCATTTT. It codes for CASSQAGDQPQHF.

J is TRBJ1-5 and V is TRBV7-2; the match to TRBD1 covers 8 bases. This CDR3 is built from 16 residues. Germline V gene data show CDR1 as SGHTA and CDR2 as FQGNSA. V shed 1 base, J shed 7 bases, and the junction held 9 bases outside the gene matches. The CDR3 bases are TGTGCCAGCAGCTTAGAAGCAGGGGGCCTCGGGCAGCCCCAGCATTTT. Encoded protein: CASSLEAGGLGQPQHF.

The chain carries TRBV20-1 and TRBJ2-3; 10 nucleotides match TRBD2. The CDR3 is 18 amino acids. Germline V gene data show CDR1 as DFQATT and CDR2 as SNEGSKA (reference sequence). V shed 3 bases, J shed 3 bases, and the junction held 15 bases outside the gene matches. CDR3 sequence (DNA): TGCAGTGCTAGTTACAGAAGGGGATTAGCGGGAGGAACAGATACGCAGTATTTT. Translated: CSASYRRGLAGGTDTQYF.

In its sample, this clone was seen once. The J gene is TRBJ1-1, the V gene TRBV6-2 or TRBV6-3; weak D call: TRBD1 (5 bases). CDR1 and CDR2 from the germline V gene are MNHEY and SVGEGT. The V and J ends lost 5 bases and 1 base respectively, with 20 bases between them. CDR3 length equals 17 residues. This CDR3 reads CASSLFGGGKRNTEAFF. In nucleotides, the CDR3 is TGTGCCAGCAGTCTCTTTGGGGGGGGGAAAAGGAACACTGAAGCTTTCTTT.

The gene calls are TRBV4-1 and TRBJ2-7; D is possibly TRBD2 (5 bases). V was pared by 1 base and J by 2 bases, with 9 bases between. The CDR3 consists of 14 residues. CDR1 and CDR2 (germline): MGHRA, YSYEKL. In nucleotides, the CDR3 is TGCGCCAGCAGCCAAGCGGGCGGGCCCTACGAGCAGTACTTC. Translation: CASSQAGGPYEQYF.

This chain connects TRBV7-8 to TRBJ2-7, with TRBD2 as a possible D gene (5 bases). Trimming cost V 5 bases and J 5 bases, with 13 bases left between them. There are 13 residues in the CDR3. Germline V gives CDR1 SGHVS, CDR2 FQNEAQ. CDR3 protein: CASSPQTRNEQYF. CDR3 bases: TGTGCCAGCAGCCCACAAACTAGAAACGAGCAGTACTTC.

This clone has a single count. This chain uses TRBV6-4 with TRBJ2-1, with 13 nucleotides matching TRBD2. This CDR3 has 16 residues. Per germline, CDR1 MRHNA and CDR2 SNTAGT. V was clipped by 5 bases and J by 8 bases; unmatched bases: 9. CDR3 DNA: TGTGCCAGCAGTCCAGACGGGACTAGCGGGACTGATGAGCAGTTCTTC. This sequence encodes CASSPDGTSGTDEQFF.